These 27 T cell receptor beta chains share one sample of origin, sequenced in a study of cytomegalovirus exposure and HLA in healthy donors. The primer mix had 60 Vbeta and 13 Jbeta primers. TCRdb's table, derived via immunoSEQ multiplex PCR, lists solely in-frame clones and lacks some. There are about 150,000 clones in the sample; roughly three quarters occur only once, and about 2.9% lies in the top ten. The sequencing sample was made of PBMCs. The receptors derive from a man aged 40-49 years in good health and CMV-seronegative.

The chain joins TRBV28 to TRBJ2-7; D gene ambiguous. Deletions cut 4 bases from V and 0 bases from J, with 13 bases between. The CDR3 is made up of 15 amino acids. The V gene's germline CDR1 is MDHEN and CDR2 SYDVKM. The CDR3 coding sequence is TGTGCCAGCAGTTCACACGCTGGCCTCTCCTACGAGCAGTACTTC. It encodes CASSSHAGLSYEQYF. Drawing the rest from reference TRBV28 and TRBJ2-7, the complete variable domain is DVKVTQSSRYLVKRTGEKVFLECVQDMDHENMFWYRQDPGLGLRLIYFSYDVKMKEKGDIPEGYSVSREKKERFSLILESASTNQTSMYLCASSSHAGLSYEQYFGPGTRLTVT.

The rearrangement links TRBV7-2 to TRBJ1-1, with no clear D. This CDR3 contains 14 residues. Germline CDR1 is SGHTA and CDR2 is FQGNSA. Deletions cut 6 bases from V and 4 bases from J, with 15 bases between. Here the CDR3 DNA reads TGTGCCAGCAGTCGCAACCAACGGGGCACTGAAGCTTTCTTT. Amino acids: CASSRNQRGTEAFF.

The chain recombines TRBV6-6 with TRBJ2-7; 8 bases agree with TRBD1. Germline CDR1 MNHNY, CDR2 SVGAGI (reference sequence). V dropped 0 bases and J dropped 3; count of bases not matched to a gene: 4. This CDR3 comprises 15 residues. Here the CDR3 reads CASSYSLDRVYEQYF. In DNA form, the CDR3 reads TGTGCCAGCAGTTACTCTTTGGACAGGGTCTACGAGCAGTACTTC.

V gene TRBV5-1 combines with J gene TRBJ2-7; TRBD1 matches at 8 bases. Germline values: CDR1 SGHRS, CDR2 YFSETQ. CDR3 length: 15 amino acids. J lost 5 bases, V lost 0 bases, and 7 bases had no gene match. CDR3 loop: CASSLEQGVIDEQYF. For the CDR3, the DNA is TGCGCCAGCAGCTTGGAACAGGGGGTTATCGACGAGCAGTACTTC.

V and J are TRBV2 and TRBJ1-1; D gene ambiguous. Germline CDR1 is SNHLY and CDR2 is FYNNEI. This CDR3 contains 14 residues. Trimming left V 2 bases short and J 6 bases short, with 13 bases between. The CDR3: CASSEFIRDAEAFF. The CDR3 DNA reads as TGTGCCAGCAGTGAATTCATCCGGGATGCTGAAGCTTTCTTT.

The rearrangement uses TRBV6-5 and TRBJ2-5, with a tentative D call TRBD2 (6 bases). Matching the DNA end better, TRBJ2-7 makes the J call doubtful. Germline CDR1 and CDR2: MNHEY and SVGAGI. The CDR3 is 14 residues long. The CDR3 sequence: CASSHWSGAYEQYF. CDR3 bases: TGTGCCAGCAGCCACTGGTCGGGAGCCTACGAGCAGTACTTC.

This sequence joins TRBV7-2 and TRBJ2-5; 7 bases align to TRBD2. CDR1 is SGHTA, CDR2 FQGNSA, per germline. CDR3 length equals 15 residues. V lost 3 bases and J lost 4; bases outside the gene matches: 8. CDR3 coding DNA: TGTGCCAGCAGCTTGGGGTGGGGGGGTCGAGAGACCCAGTACTTC. It yields the protein CASSLGWGGRETQYF.

This clone was counted only a few times. The rearrangement joins TRBV5-1 to TRBJ1-1; the D gene is possibly TRBD1 (5 bases). CDR3 length: 14 amino acids. The germline V gene has CDR1 SGHRS and CDR2 YFSETQ. V dropped 3 bases and J dropped 4 bases, with 13 bases sitting between them. Here the CDR3 DNA reads TGCGCCAGCAGCTCGTCAGGGATGGGCACTGAAGCTTTCTTT. This translates into CASSSSGMGTEAFF. Combining the CDR3 with reference TRBV5-1 and TRBJ1-1 gives the whole variable domain KAGVTQTPRYLIKTRGQQVTLSCSPISGHRSVSWYQQTPGQGLQFLFEYFSETQRNKGNFPGRFSGRQFSNSRSEMNVSTLELGDSALYLCASSSSGMGTEAFFGQGTRLTVV.

This clone was found a few times. At the DNA level, this CDR3 is encoded by other sequences in the same sample as well. The V gene is TRBV28, the J gene TRBJ2-7; 12 nucleotides align to TRBD2. The CDR3 runs to 14 residues. Germline lookup yields CDR1 MDHEN and CDR2 SYDVKM. V was pared by 6 bases and J by 7 bases, with 7 bases of the junction left unmatched. CDR3 coding DNA: TGTGCCAGCAGCTTAGCTAGCGGGAGGGGTGAGCAGTACTTC. Protein product: CASSLASGRGEQYF.

The V and J genes are TRBV19 and TRBJ2-2; unclear D gene. CDR1 and CDR2 (germline): LNHDA, SQIVND (reference sequence). The V end lost 1 base, the J end lost 3 bases, and 3 bases lay between the germline ends. The CDR3 spans 13 residues. The CDR3 sequence: CASSIADTGELFF. DNA of the CDR3: TGTGCCAGTAGTATAGCGGACACCGGGGAGCTGTTTTTT.

The chain links TRBV7-2 to TRBJ2-5; TRBD1 matches at 9 bases. The DNA end lines up better with TRBJ2-7; the J call may be wrong. The CDR3 runs to 14 residues. Germline V gives CDR1 SGHTA, CDR2 FQGNSA. CDR3 in amino acids: CASSEDRGSLEQYF. The CDR3 nucleotides read TGTGCCAGCAGCGAAGACAGGGGGAGCCTCGAGCAGTACTTC.

The rearrangement links TRBV7-9 to TRBJ2-3, with D possibly matching TRBD2 (5 bases). V was cut by 1 base and J by 7 bases, with 15 bases left in between. Germline lookup yields CDR1 SEHNR and CDR2 FQNEAQ (reference sequence). The CDR3 spans 15 residues. This CDR3 reads CASSLDRGGSNTQYF. DNA for the CDR3: TGTGCCAGCAGCTTAGACCGGGGTGGATCGAATACGCAGTATTTT.

The chain is built from TRBV28 and TRBJ1-1, with D perhaps TRBD1 (6 bases). The CDR3 runs 15 residues. Per the germline V gene, CDR1 is MDHEN and CDR2 is SYDVKM. V was shortened by 6 bases and J by 3 bases, with 17 bases between the two germline ends. CDR3 loop: CASSFSPTGHTEAFF. The CDR3 region has the DNA TGTGCCAGCAGCTTCTCCCCTACAGGGCACACTGAAGCTTTCTTT.

The chain has TRBV6-1 and TRBJ2-7, with TRBD2 matching 16 bases. Trimming took 8 bases from V and 4 from J; bases not matched to a gene: 5. Germline values: CDR1 MNHNS, CDR2 SASEGT. This CDR3 is 15 amino acids long. CDR3 sequence (DNA): TGTGCCAGCCTTGGGACTAGCGGGGGGGGTTACGAGCAGTACTTC. Its protein product is CASLGTSGGGYEQYF.

The rearrangement links TRBV5-1 to TRBJ2-7; 12 positions agree with TRBD2. CDR3 size: 16 residues. Germline V CDR1 and CDR2: SGHRS, YFSETQ. Trimming at V came to 2 bases and at J to 5 bases, leaving 8 bases not matched to a gene. CDR3 in DNA: TGCGCCAGCAGCTTTGCGCTAGCGGGAGGGCCAAACGAGCAGTACTTC. Residues: CASSFALAGGPNEQYF.

This clone was found once. This chain connects TRBV5-1 to TRBJ2-3; D might be TRBD1 (5 bases). The CDR3 runs to 12 residues. V lost 4 bases to trimming and J lost 5 bases, with 8 bases between them. Germline lookup yields CDR1 SGHRS and CDR2 YFSETQ. CDR3 bases: TGCGCCAGCAGCCCCGACAGAGATACGCAGTATTTT. Its protein product is CASSPDRDTQYF.

This chain uses TRBV7-9 with TRBJ1-1; maybe TRBD1 (5 bases). V was cut by 5 bases and J by 3 bases, with 13 bases left in between. This CDR3 contains 14 residues. CDR1 SEHNR and CDR2 FQNEAQ come from the germline V gene (reference sequence). CDR3 in DNA: TGTGCCAGCAGCCTGATCCTAGGGGACACTGAAGCTTTCTTT. Protein sequence: CASSLILGDTEAFF.

The V and J genes are TRBV7-2 and TRBJ2-7; D is unclear. The CDR3 has 15 amino acids. CDR1 is SGHTA and CDR2 is FQGNSA in the germline V gene. V was cut by 1 base and J by 2 bases, with 12 bases left in between. The CDR3: CASSLGLERTYEQYF. As DNA, the CDR3 is TGTGCCAGCAGCTTAGGGTTGGAGAGAACCTACGAGCAGTACTTC. Based on the CDR3 plus reference TRBV7-2 and TRBJ2-7, the full variable domain is GAGVSQSPSNKVTEKGKDVELRCDPISGHTALYWYRQSLGQGLEFLIYFQGNSAPDKSGLPSDRFSAERTGGSVSTLTIQRTQQEDSAVYLCASSLGLERTYEQYFGPGTRLTVT.

The V and J genes are TRBV11-2 and TRBJ2-5; perhaps TRBD2 as D (6 bases). CDR1 is SGHAT, CDR2 FQNNGV, per germline. This CDR3 has 16 amino acids. V dropped 5 bases and J dropped 1 base, with 17 bases sitting between them. The CDR3 protein is CASSPRGLTLQETQYF. The CDR3 bases are TGTGCCAGCAGCCCGAGGGGACTGACCCTCCAAGAGACCCAGTACTTC.

The chain carries TRBV5-4 and TRBJ2-2; tentatively, D is TRBD2 (6 bases). Germline V lookup: CDR1 SGHNT, CDR2 YYREEE (reference sequence). This CDR3 spans 14 amino acids. V lost 4 bases and J 5 bases, leaving 12 bases between the germline ends. This CDR3 reads CASSPKAGTGELFF. DNA of the CDR3: TGTGCCAGCAGCCCAAAAGCGGGTACCGGGGAGCTGTTTTTT.

This clone was picked up a small number of times. The genes are TRBV18 and TRBJ2-7; D is unclear. The germline gives CDR1 KGHSH, CDR2 LQKENI. The CDR3 has 15 residues. V gave up 2 bases and J gave up 2 bases, with 13 bases separating them. CDR3 protein: CASSPSAALTYEQYF. The CDR3 DNA is TGTGCCAGCTCACCATCGGCGGCGCTTACCTACGAGCAGTACTTC.

The V call is TRBV30, the J call TRBJ1-5; weak D call: TRBD1 (5 bases). CDR1 and CDR2 (germline): GTSNPN, SVGIG (reference sequence). The V gene lost 0 bases and the J gene lost 5 bases, with 8 bases spanning the gap. The CDR3 has 13 residues. The CDR3, as DNA: TGTGCCTGGAGTGTGACAGACGATCAGCCCCAGCATTTT. Its translation: CAWSVTDDQPQHF.

This chain links TRBV27 with TRBJ2-5; D unresolved. This CDR3 has 15 residues. The V end was cut by 3 bases, the J end by 4 bases, with 15 bases between. CDR1 MNHEY and CDR2 SMNVEV come from the germline V gene (reference sequence). The CDR3 loop is CASSLSGSYGETQYF. In DNA, the CDR3 is TGTGCCAGCAGTTTGTCGGGTTCTTATGGAGAGACCCAGTACTTC.

This clone was detected only a few times. The V and J genes are TRBV6-1 and TRBJ2-1, with D uncertain. Germline V gene sequence: CDR1 MNHNS, CDR2 SASEGT. The CDR3 sequence is 14 residues long. Trimming pared 2 bases from V and 4 bases from J, leaving 9 bases between. In DNA form, the CDR3 reads TGTGCCAGCAGTGAACCCAACTGGTACAATGAGCAGTTCTTC. Amino acids: CASSEPNWYNEQFF.

This chain links TRBV7-2 with TRBJ2-5; tentative D call: TRBD1 (6 bases). The CDR3 has 14 amino acids. V was cut by 7 bases and J by 5 bases, with 17 bases left in between. Germline CDR1 is SGHTA and CDR2 is FQGNSA. The CDR3 DNA reads as TGTGCCAGCAACGTAAACAGGGCCTCGGAGACCCAGTACTTC. This codes for CASNVNRASETQYF. Filled out from reference TRBV7-2 and TRBJ2-5, the complete variable domain reads GAGVSQSPSNKVTEKGKDVELRCDPISGHTALYWYRQSLGQGLEFLIYFQGNSAPDKSGLPSDRFSAERTGGSVSTLTIQRTQQEDSAVYLCASNVNRASETQYFGPGTRLLVL.

The chain uses TRBV10-2 and TRBJ1-4; D ambiguous. This CDR3 contains 13 residues. V shed 8 bases and J shed 7 bases, with 14 bases lying between them. CDR1 WSHSY and CDR2 SAAADI come from the germline V gene. This chain's CDR3 is CASGPGGPEKLFF. In nucleotides, the CDR3 is TGCGCCAGCGGCCCCGGAGGCCCTGAAAAACTGTTTTTT.

The rearrangement uses TRBV4-1 and TRBJ2-2; D perhaps matches TRBD1 (6 bases). CDR3 size: 20 residues. Trimming shortened V by 0 bases and J by 2 bases, and 22 bases separated the two germline ends. Germline V gives CDR1 MGHRA, CDR2 YSYEKL. The CDR3 sequence is CASSQDRYRVDTPNTGELFF. In DNA, the CDR3 is TGCGCCAGCAGCCAAGATAGGTACAGGGTGGACACGCCCAACACCGGGGAGCTGTTTTTT.